The source of this TCR beta chain is a study of blood T cell repertoires in COVID-19. Background on the study: T cells, B-cell-depleted T cells, or PBMCs provided the cDNA or gDNA that served as material.

Profiling relied on immunoSEQ multiplex PCR, and the TCRdb table lists in-frame clones only, not all of them. The repertoire consists of 200,000 to 300,000 clones, with 65% to 90% occurring once and the leading ten covering under 2.5%. V was clipped by 0 bases and J by 4 bases; unmatched bases: 3. The CDR3 has 15 amino acids. CDR1 is PRHDT, CDR2 FYEKMQ, per germline (reference sequence). The gene calls are TRBV13 and TRBJ1-2; 9 bases match TRBD1. Sequenced material: peripheral blood. The TCR was taken from a man aged 25 to 40 with active or convalescent COVID-19. CDR3 in amino acids: CASSLGQGAIYGYTF. For the CDR3, the DNA is TGTGCCAGCAGCTTAGGACAGGGGGCCATCTATGGCTACACCTTC. Drawing the rest from reference TRBV13 and TRBJ1-2, the complete variable domain is AAGVIQSPRHLIKEKRETATLKCYPIPRHDTVYWYQQGPGQDPQFLISFYEKMQSDKGSIPDRFSAQQFSDYHSELNMSSLELGDSALYFCASSLGQGAIYGYTFGSGTRLTVV.